The 24 T cell receptor beta chains reported below all come from one sample, sequenced in a study of cytomegalovirus exposure and HLA in healthy donors. It was with 60 Vbeta and 13 Jbeta primers that the PCR ran. Assay: immunoSEQ multiplex PCR; the TCRdb copy retains only in-frame clones and omits some. This table holds 90,000 to 140,000 clones, approximately 86% found once. The material sequenced was PBMCs. The receptors were gathered from a man aged 18 to 29 in good health and CMV-seronegative.

This clone was detected only once. V and J are TRBV7-2 and TRBJ1-1; maybe TRBD1 (6 bases). This CDR3 is built from 16 residues. Germline loops: CDR1 SGHTA, CDR2 FQGNSA. V gave up 2 bases and J gave up 0 bases, with 13 bases separating them. CDR3 in DNA: TGTGCCAGCAGCTTAAGGAAAGGGGGTCTGAACACTGAAGCTTTCTTT. Translating gives CASSLRKGGLNTEAFF.

The chain has TRBV27 and TRBJ1-1; D might be TRBD1 (5 bases). Per the germline V gene, CDR1 is MNHEY and CDR2 is SMNVEV (reference sequence). The CDR3 loop spans 15 amino acids. The V gene lost 1 base and the J gene lost 1 base, with 10 bases spanning the gap. CDR3 DNA: TGTGCCAGCAGTTTATACGGCAGGGAGAACACTGAAGCTTTCTTT. Protein: CASSLYGRENTEAFF.

The chain uses TRBV7-3 and TRBJ1-5; D perhaps matches TRBD1 (6 bases). The V gene's germline CDR1 is SGHTA and CDR2 FQGTGA. Trimming cost V 3 bases and J 5 bases, with 17 bases left between them. The CDR3 length is 16 residues. The CDR3 bases are TGTGCCAGCAGCTTGGGGACACCCGGGGGGCATCAGCCCCAGCATTTT. It is translated as CASSLGTPGGHQPQHF.

This chain uses TRBV30 with TRBJ2-6, with 9 positions matching TRBD2. The V and J ends lost 4 bases and 4 bases, in that order; junction bases with no gene match: 8. The CDR3 spans 16 residues. Germline values: CDR1 GTSNPN, CDR2 SVGIG (reference sequence). The CDR3 sequence: CAWTSGTPAGANVLTF. CDR3 nucleotides: TGTGCCTGGACTAGCGGGACCCCGGCCGGGGCCAACGTCCTGACTTTC.

The V gene is TRBV7-3, the J gene TRBJ2-1; possible D gene TRBD2, 5 bases. With 5 bases removed from V and 0 bases from J, the gap between germline ends came to 11 bases. CDR3 length equals 15 residues. Germline values: CDR1 SGHTA, CDR2 FQGTGA. CDR3 sequence reads: CASSVVGSSYNEQFF. The CDR3 DNA is TGTGCCAGCAGCGTGGTAGGGAGCTCCTACAATGAGCAGTTCTTC.

The chain combines TRBV7-6 with TRBJ2-5; TRBD2 aligns across 9 bases. V was pared by 0 bases and J by 5 bases, with 10 bases of the junction left unmatched. This CDR3 is built from 17 residues. Per the germline V gene, CDR1 is SGHVS and CDR2 is FNYEAQ. The CDR3 reads CASSLAVYAGGLETQYF. The CDR3 coding sequence is TGTGCCAGCAGCTTAGCCGTCTATGCGGGAGGGTTGGAGACCCAGTACTTC.

This clone was seen only once. V and J are TRBV2 and TRBJ1-2, with TRBD1 matching over 11 bases. With V trimmed by 4 bases and J by 0 bases, 7 bases remained unmatched. Germline-derived CDR1 and CDR2 are SNHLY and FYNNEI. This CDR3 comprises 17 residues. CDR3 sequence (DNA): TGTGCCAGCAGTGCGGACAGGGGGCGAAGTCCTAACTATGGCTACACCTTC. Its protein product is CASSADRGRSPNYGYTF.

The rearrangement links TRBV6-1 to TRBJ1-5; D not certain. The CDR3 is 14 residues long. Germline lookup yields CDR1 MNHNS and CDR2 SASEGT. V lost 5 bases to trimming and J lost 3 bases, with 11 bases between them. The CDR3 bases are TGTGCCAGCAGTTTGCGACTGATCAATCAGCCCCAGCATTTT. Translating gives CASSLRLINQPQHF.

This chain links TRBV27 with TRBJ2-7; TRBD1 aligns across 10 bases. Germline CDR1 MNHEY, CDR2 SMNVEV (reference sequence). J lost 2 bases, V lost 3 bases, and 4 bases had no gene match. The CDR3 is made up of 15 amino acids. The DNA for the CDR3 is TGTGCCAGCAGTTTTAGGGACAGGGGCCCCTACGAGCAGTACTTC. It translates to CASSFRDRGPYEQYF.

V gene TRBV7-6 combines with J gene TRBJ2-3; possible D gene TRBD1, 6 bases. In germline, CDR1 is SGHVS, CDR2 FNYEAQ. The CDR3 runs 15 residues. V gave up 4 bases and J gave up 0 bases, with 11 bases separating them. The CDR3 DNA follows: TGTGCCAGCAGCTCCCGGACAGATAGCACAGATACGCAGTATTTT. Translation gives CASSSRTDSTDTQYF.

Of note for this clone: It is unclear where the CDR3 begins or ends on the DNA, so no DNA is shown, and the CDR3 is as TCRdb lists it. V and J are TRBV1 and TRBJ1-1; TRBD1 is the table's D call and was not checked against the DNA. TRBV1 is a pseudogene segment. The CDR3 has 16 residues if both end residues are counted. CDR3: CTSVGQGSPWSSEAFF.

The J gene is TRBJ2-3, the V gene TRBV7-9, with 9 bases fitting TRBD2. The CDR3 extends over 16 amino acids. From germline, CDR1 is SEHNR and CDR2 FQNEAQ (reference sequence). The J segment lost 6 bases and the V segment lost 4 bases, leaving 11 bases of the junction unmatched. The CDR3 protein is CASSSFLAGAGDTQYF. The CDR3 DNA sequence: TGTGCCAGCAGCTCTTTCTTAGCGGGAGCCGGGGATACGCAGTATTTT.

The rearrangement links TRBV4-1 to TRBJ1-5; D is undetermined. Trimming removed 1 base at V and 3 bases at J, with 13 bases between. Germline V CDR1 and CDR2: MGHRA, YSYEKL. This CDR3 is 16 amino acids long. The CDR3 DNA is TGCGCCAGCAGCCAAGGGGAACAGCGGCCCAATCAGCCCCAGCATTTT. Its translation: CASSQGEQRPNQPQHF.

This clone came up a few times. V gene TRBV29-1 combines with J gene TRBJ2-1, with 7 bases identical to TRBD2. This CDR3 spans 15 amino acids. Germline V gene lookup returns CDR1 SQVTM and CDR2 ANQGSEA. The V gene end was trimmed by 7 bases and the J gene end by 8 bases; junction bases not matched to a gene: 17. In nucleotides, the CDR3 is TGCAGCGCCTCGGATTTGCGGACTAGATCCGATGAGCAGTTCTTC. Encoded protein: CSASDLRTRSDEQFF.

This sequence joins TRBV7-9 and TRBJ2-7; D possibly corresponds to TRBD1 (6 bases). Germline V gives CDR1 SEHNR, CDR2 FQNEAQ (reference sequence). Trimming left V 7 bases short and J 0 bases short, with 13 bases between. The CDR3 consists of 14 residues. CDR3 DNA: TGTGCCAGCACGCCGGGACACCTCTCCTACGAGCAGTACTTC. It yields the protein CASTPGHLSYEQYF.

The V and J genes are TRBV10-2 and TRBJ1-2; TRBD1 aligns across 12 bases. Unmatched junction bases numbered 6, after V lost 6 bases and J lost 7 bases. Germline CDR1 reads WSHSY; CDR2 reads SAAADI. The length of the CDR3 is 14 residues. The CDR3 protein is CASRPGQGAGGYTF. CDR3 bases: TGCGCCAGCAGGCCGGGACAGGGGGCGGGTGGCTACACCTTC.

This chain joins TRBV18 and TRBJ2-5; weak D call: TRBD2 (7 bases). Germline V gives CDR1 KGHSH, CDR2 LQKENI. CDR3 length equals 16 residues. Trimming stripped 6 bases from V and 5 bases from J, with 22 bases between. The CDR3 protein is CASSPVGGGAGETQYF. DNA of the CDR3: TGTGCCAGCTCCCCCGTCGGTGGGGGGGCCGGGGAGACCCAGTACTTC.

The table lists this clone with a count of one. The chain combines TRBV5-4 with TRBJ2-7, with TRBD2 matching 9 bases. Germline CDR1 is SGHNT and CDR2 is YYREEE (reference sequence). The J segment lost 7 bases and the V segment lost 1 base, leaving 3 bases of the junction unmatched. This CDR3 contains 13 residues. Written as DNA, the CDR3 is TGTGCCAGCAGCTTGTTAGCGGGAGCTGAGCAGTACTTC. Its translation is CASSLLAGAEQYF.

This CDR3 reads CASSLSPDGATEAFF. The CDR3 DNA is TGTGCCAGCAGTTTGTCTCCGGATGGGGCCACTGAAGCTTTCTTT. The chain is built from TRBV27 and TRBJ1-1, with D perhaps matching TRBD1 (5 bases). In germline, CDR1 is MNHEY, CDR2 SMNVEV (reference sequence). V was clipped by 3 bases and J by 4 bases, with 15 bases between them. The CDR3 loop spans 15 amino acids.

The chain uses TRBV14 and TRBJ2-7; 11 bases are a match to TRBD1. Germline V CDR1 and CDR2: SGHDN, FVKESK. This CDR3 is built from 14 residues. V lost 6 bases and J lost 9; bases outside the gene matches: 10. Here the CDR3 DNA reads TGTGCCAGCAGTCGGAGGGACAGGGGGGATCTGCAGTACTTC. Its protein product is CASSRRDRGDLQYF.

This chain uses TRBV5-6 with TRBJ2-7; 7 positions agree with TRBD1. V trimming: 4 bases; J trimming: 4 bases; junction bases outside the gene matches: 14. Germline CDR1 and CDR2: SGHDT and YYEEEE. The CDR3 consists of 16 residues. In DNA, the CDR3 is TGTGCCAGCAGCCCTCGACAGGGCAATATACTTTACGAGCAGTACTTC. The encoded protein is CASSPRQGNILYEQYF.

V usage is TRBV20-1 and J usage is TRBJ2-7, with a tentative D call TRBD1 (6 bases). This CDR3 is 11 amino acids long. CDR1 is DFQATT and CDR2 is SNEGSKA in the germline V gene (reference sequence). V was shortened by 2 bases and J by 9 bases, with 11 bases between the two germline ends. The CDR3 sequence is CSARMGARQYF. The CDR3, as DNA: TGCAGTGCTAGAATGGGGGCGCGGCAGTACTTC.

J is TRBJ2-1 and V is TRBV7-3, with TRBD2 matching 10 bases. This CDR3 is built from 15 residues. Germline V gene sequence: CDR1 SGHTA, CDR2 FQGTGA. The ends lost 4 bases at V and 2 bases at J; junction bases unmatched: 2. The CDR3 DNA reads TGTGCCAGCAGCTACCTAGCGGGAGCCTACAATGAGCAGTTCTTC. It translates to CASSYLAGAYNEQFF.

The J gene is TRBJ2-7, the V gene TRBV19; TRBD2 might be the D (7 bases). Looked up from germline, CDR1 is LNHDA and CDR2 is SQIVND (reference sequence). Deletions cut 9 bases from V and 0 bases from J, with 18 bases between. This CDR3 spans 15 amino acids. The CDR3, as DNA: TGTGCCAGCCAACGAGGGGGGGGTCCCTCCTACGAGCAGTACTTC. It codes for CASQRGGGPSYEQYF.